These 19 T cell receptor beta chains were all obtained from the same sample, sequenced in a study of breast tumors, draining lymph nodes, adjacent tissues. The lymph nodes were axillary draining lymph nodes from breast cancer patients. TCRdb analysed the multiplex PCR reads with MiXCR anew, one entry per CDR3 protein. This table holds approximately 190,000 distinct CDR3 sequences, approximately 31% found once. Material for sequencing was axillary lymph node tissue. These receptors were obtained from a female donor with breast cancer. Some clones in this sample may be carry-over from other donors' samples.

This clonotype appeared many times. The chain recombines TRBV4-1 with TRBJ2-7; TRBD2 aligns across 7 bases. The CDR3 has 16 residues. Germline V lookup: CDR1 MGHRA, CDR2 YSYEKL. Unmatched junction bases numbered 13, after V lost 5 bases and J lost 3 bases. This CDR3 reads CASSVGLVGGIYEQYF. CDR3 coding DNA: TGCGCCAGCAGCGTCGGACTAGTGGGGGGGATCTACGAGCAGTACTTC.

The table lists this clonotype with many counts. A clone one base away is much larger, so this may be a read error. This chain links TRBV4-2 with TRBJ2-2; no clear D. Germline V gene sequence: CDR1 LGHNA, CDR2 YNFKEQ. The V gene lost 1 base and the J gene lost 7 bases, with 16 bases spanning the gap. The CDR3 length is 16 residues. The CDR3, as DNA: TGTGCCAGCAGCCAAGGGCGGACCGCTATGGACGGGGAGCTGTTTTTT. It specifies CASSQGRTAMDGELFF.

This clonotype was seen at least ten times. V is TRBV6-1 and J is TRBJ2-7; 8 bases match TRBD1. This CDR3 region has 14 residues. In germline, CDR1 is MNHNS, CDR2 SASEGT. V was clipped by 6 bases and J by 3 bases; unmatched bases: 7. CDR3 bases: TGTGCCAGCAGGGAAAGGGACAGGCTCTACGAGCAGTACTTC. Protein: CASRERDRLYEQYF.

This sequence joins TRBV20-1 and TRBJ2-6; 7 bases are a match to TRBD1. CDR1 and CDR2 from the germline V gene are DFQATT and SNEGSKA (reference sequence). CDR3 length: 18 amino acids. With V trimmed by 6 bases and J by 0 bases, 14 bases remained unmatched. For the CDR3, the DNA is TGCAGTGCCAGTAGTATGACAGGGCAATACTCTGGGGCCAACGTCCTGACTTTC. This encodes CSASSMTGQYSGANVLTF.

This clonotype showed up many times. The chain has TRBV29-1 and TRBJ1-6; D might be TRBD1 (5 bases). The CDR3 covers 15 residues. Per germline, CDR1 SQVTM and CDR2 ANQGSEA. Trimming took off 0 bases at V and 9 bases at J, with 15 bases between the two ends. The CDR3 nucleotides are TGCAGCGTTGAAGATCTAGCAGGGAAGACTTCACCCCTCCACTTT. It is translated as CSVEDLAGKTSPLHF.

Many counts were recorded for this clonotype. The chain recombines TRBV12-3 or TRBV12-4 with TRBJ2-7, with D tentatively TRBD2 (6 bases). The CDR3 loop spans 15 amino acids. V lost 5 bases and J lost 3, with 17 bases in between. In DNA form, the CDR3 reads TGTGCCAGCAGTCCCCAGGTTGGGGGGATCTACGAGCAGTACTTC. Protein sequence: CASSPQVGGIYEQYF.

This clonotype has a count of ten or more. The CDR3 protein is CSVGGGNTEAFF. The DNA for the CDR3 is TGCAGCGTCGGAGGGGGTAACACTGAAGCTTTCTTT. The V call is TRBV29-1, the J call TRBJ1-1, with D possibly TRBD1 on 6 matching bases. CDR1 is SQVTM and CDR2 is ANQGSEA in the germline V gene. The CDR3 spans 12 residues. V lost 6 bases and J lost 2, with 10 bases in between.

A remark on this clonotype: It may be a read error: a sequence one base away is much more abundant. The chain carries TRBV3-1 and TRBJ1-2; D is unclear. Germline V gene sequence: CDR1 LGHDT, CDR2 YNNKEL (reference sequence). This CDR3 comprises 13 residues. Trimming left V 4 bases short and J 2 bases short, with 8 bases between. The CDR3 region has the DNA TGTGCCAGCAGCCTGGGGATGAACTATGGCTACACCTTC. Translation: CASSLGMNYGYTF.

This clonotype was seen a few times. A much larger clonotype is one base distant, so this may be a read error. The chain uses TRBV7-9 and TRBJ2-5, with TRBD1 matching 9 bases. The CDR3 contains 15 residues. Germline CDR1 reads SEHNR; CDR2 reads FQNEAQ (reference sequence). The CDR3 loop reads CASSGGQGPQETQHF. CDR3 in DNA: TGTGCCAGCAGCGGCGGACAGGGGCCGCAAGAGACCCAGCACTTC.

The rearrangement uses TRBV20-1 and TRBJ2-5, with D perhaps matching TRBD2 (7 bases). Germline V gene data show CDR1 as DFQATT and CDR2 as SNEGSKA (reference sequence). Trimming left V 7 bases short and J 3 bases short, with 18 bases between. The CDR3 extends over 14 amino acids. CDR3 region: CSGGGGGMEETQYF. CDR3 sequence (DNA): TGCAGTGGGGGGGGAGGGGGGATGGAAGAGACCCAGTACTTC.

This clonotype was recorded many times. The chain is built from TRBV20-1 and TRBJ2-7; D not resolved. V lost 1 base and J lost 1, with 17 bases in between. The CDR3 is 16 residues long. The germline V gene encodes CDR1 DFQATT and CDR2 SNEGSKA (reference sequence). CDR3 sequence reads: CSARVMRSPTSYEQYF. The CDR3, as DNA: TGCAGTGCTAGAGTAATGCGGTCGCCGACATCCTACGAGCAGTACTTC.

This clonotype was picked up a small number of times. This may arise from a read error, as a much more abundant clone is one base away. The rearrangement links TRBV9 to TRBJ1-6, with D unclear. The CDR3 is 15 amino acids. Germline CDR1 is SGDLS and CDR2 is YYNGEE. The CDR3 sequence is CASSVAGVHNSPPHF. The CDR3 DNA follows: TGTGCCAGCAGCGTAGCCGGGGTCCATAATTCACCCCCCCACTTT.

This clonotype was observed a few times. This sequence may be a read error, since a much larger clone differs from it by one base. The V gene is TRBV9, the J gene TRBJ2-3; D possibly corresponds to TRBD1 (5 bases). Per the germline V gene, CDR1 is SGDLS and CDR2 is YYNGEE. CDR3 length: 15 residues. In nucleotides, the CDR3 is TGTGCCAGCAGCGTCCAAAGGGGTAGTACAGATACGCCGTATTTT. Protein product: CASSVQRGSTDTPYF.

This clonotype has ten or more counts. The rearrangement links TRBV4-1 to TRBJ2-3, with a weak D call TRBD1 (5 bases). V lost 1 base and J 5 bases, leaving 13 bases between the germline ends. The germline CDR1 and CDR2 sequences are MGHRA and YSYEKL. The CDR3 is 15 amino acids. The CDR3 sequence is CASSQGWGLKDTQYF. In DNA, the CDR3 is TGCGCCAGCAGCCAAGGATGGGGCCTCAAAGATACGCAGTATTTT.

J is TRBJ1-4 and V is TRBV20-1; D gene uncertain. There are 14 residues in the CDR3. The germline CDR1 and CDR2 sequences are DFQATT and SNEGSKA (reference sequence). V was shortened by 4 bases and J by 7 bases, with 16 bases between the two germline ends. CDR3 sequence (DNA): TGCAGTGCTAAACCTCCGGGGAAGGGTGAAAAACTGTTTTTT. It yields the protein CSAKPPGKGEKLFF.

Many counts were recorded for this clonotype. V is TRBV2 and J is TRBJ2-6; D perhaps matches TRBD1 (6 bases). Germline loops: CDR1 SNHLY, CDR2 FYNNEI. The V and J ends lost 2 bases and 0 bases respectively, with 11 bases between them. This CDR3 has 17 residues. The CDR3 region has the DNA TGTGCCAGCAGTGAACAGGGGTCTAACTCTGGGGCCAACGTCCTGACTTTC. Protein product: CASSEQGSNSGANVLTF.

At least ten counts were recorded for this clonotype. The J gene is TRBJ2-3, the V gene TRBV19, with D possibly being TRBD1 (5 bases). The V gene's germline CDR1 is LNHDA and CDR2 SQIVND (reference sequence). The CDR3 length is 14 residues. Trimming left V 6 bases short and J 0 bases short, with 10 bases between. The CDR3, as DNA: TGTGCCAGTAGGGACAACCCTAGCACAGATACGCAGTATTTT. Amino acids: CASRDNPSTDTQYF. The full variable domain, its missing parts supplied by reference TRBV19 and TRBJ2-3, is DGGITQSPKYLFRKEGQNVTLSCEQNLNHDAMYWYRQDPGQGLRLIYYSQIVNDFQKGDIAEGYSVSREKKESFPLTVTSAQKNPTAFYLCASRDNPSTDTQYFGPGTRLTVL.

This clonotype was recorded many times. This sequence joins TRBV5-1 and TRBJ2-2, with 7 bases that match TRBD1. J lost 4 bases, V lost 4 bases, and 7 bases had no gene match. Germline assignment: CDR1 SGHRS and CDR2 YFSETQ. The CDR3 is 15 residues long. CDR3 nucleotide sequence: TGCGCCAGCAGCCCGACAGGGCAGGGCACCGGGGAGCTGTTTTTT. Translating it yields CASSPTGQGTGELFF.

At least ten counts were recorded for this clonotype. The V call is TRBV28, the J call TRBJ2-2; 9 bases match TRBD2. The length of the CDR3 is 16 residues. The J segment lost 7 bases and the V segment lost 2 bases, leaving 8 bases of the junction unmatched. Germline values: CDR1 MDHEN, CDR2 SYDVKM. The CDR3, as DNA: TGTGCCAGCAGTTTAATATTTAGCGGGAGTGGCGGGGAGCTGTTTTTT. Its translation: CASSLIFSGSGGELFF.